Described below is a single T cell receptor beta chain sequence and its context. Its specificity is unknown. Only in-frame clones appear in the TCRdb table, and some are missing; sequencing was by immunoSEQ multiplex PCR. The sample lists 51,000 or so clones; roughly 94% were seen once. The data originate from a study of T cells after posttransplantation cyclophosphamide. Peripheral blood was collected from the related graft donor on the marrow donation day. General study findings and limits: Later post-transplant blood repertoires were often dominated by donor CD8+ memory clones. TRB clonality was highly associated with recipient CMV seropositivity and reactivation.

This CDR3 region has 16 residues. After removal of 2 bases from V and 4 bases from J, the junction contained 7 bases not matched to a gene. CDR1 is ENHRY, CDR2 SYGVKD, per germline. The sequence came from a woman aged 30 to 39 in good health and a related stem cell transplant donor. The sequencing input was PBMCs. This sequence joins TRBV10-3 and TRBJ2-3, with 9 bases lining up with TRBD1. CDR3: CAISEPGQGQADTQYF. The CDR3, as DNA: TGTGCCATCAGTGAGCCCGGACAGGGGCAAGCAGATACGCAGTATTTT.